The 8 T cell receptor beta chains presented below share a single source sample, sequenced in a study of blood T cell repertoires in COVID-19. Assay used: immunoSEQ multiplex PCR; TCRdb lists only in-frame clones, some missing. The table shows hundreds of thousands of clones, with 80% to 90% occurring only once. The sequenced sample consisted of PBMCs or T cells enriched from blood (not recorded which). These receptors were taken from a young man who had recovered from COVID-19.

In its sample, this clone was seen once. The V call is TRBV27, the J call TRBJ2-1; D might be TRBD1 (5 bases). Trimming stripped 2 bases from V and 5 bases from J, with 19 bases between. CDR1 and CDR2 from the germline V gene are MNHEY and SMNVEV (reference sequence). This CDR3 region has 17 residues. The CDR3 sequence is CASSLGVQAPRDNEQFF. CDR3 in DNA: TGTGCCAGCAGTTTAGGGGTACAGGCCCCCCGGGACAATGAGCAGTTCTTC.

The rearrangement uses TRBV9 and TRBJ2-3; weak D call: TRBD2 (6 bases). Trimming took off 3 bases at V and 0 bases at J, with 11 bases between the two ends. The CDR3 is made up of 15 amino acids. Looked up from germline, CDR1 is SGDLS and CDR2 is YYNGEE. As DNA, the CDR3 is TGTGCCAGCAGCGGCACGGGGACTAGCACAGATACGCAGTATTTT. Amino acids: CASSGTGTSTDTQYF.

J is TRBJ2-1 and V is TRBV19; 13 bases line up with TRBD2. Germline trimming cut 5 bases from V and 8 bases from J; bases unmatched to any gene: 15. The CDR3 covers 18 residues. The germline CDR1 and CDR2 sequences are LNHDA and SQIVND (reference sequence). CDR3 sequence (DNA): TGTGCCAGTAGTGTGGGACTAGCGGGATCCTCCCGTAGGGATGAGCAGTTCTTC. As protein: CASSVGLAGSSRRDEQFF.

The V and J genes are TRBV6-2 or TRBV6-3 and TRBJ2-1; TRBD2 matches 8 bases. Germline CDR1 MNHEY, CDR2 SVGEGT. V dropped 4 bases and J dropped 2; count of bases not matched to a gene: 4. This CDR3 is 15 amino acids long. This CDR3 is CASSLTSGAYNEQFF. The CDR3 DNA reads as TGTGCCAGCAGTTTAACTAGCGGAGCCTACAATGAGCAGTTCTTC.

This clone appeared a single time. The rearrangement links TRBV6-6 to TRBJ2-7, with 16 bases aligning to TRBD2. Germline V gives CDR1 MNHNY, CDR2 SVGAGI (reference sequence). The ends lost 4 bases at V and 2 bases at J; junction bases unmatched: 2. The CDR3 is made up of 16 amino acids. The CDR3 region is CASSSGTSGRAYEQYF. The DNA for the CDR3 is TGTGCCAGCAGTTCCGGGACTAGCGGGAGGGCCTACGAGCAGTACTTC.

The gene calls are TRBV4-1 and TRBJ1-1; D unresolved. In germline, CDR1 is MGHRA, CDR2 YSYEKL. V lost 1 base and J 3 bases, leaving 12 bases between the germline ends. The CDR3 has 15 amino acids. The CDR3 DNA is TGCGCCAGCAGCCAAGCCCTGGGAGTTGACACTGAAGCTTTCTTT. This codes for CASSQALGVDTEAFF.

V usage is TRBV24-1 and J usage is TRBJ2-2; possibly TRBD1 for D (5 bases). V shed 3 bases and J shed 7 bases, with 14 bases lying between them. There are 15 residues in the CDR3. Germline CDR1 KGHDR, CDR2 SFDVKD. This chain's CDR3 is CATSDGARVGGELFF. CDR3 in DNA: TGTGCCACCAGTGATGGGGCCAGGGTTGGCGGGGAGCTGTTTTTT.

The chain uses TRBV11-2 and TRBJ2-7; 11 nucleotides match TRBD2. The CDR3 has 18 amino acids. Germline CDR1 SGHAT, CDR2 FQNNGV. V shed 2 bases, J shed 0 bases, and the junction held 9 bases outside the gene matches. DNA for the CDR3: TGTGCCAGCAGCTTACCTCTAGCGGGGGGCTTTAGCTCCTACGAGCAGTACTTC. It translates to CASSLPLAGGFSSYEQYF.